Shown below are 10 T cell receptor beta chains from a single sample sequenced in a study of T cell responses to AZD1222 COVID-19 vaccine. Profiled with immunoSEQ multiplex PCR; TCRdb holds only in-frame clones, not every one. The sample carries more than 90,000 clones, approximately 84% recorded once. The sample was peripheral blood, taken 28 days after the second AZD1222 dose. These receptors all stem from an adult who received the AZD1222 COVID-19 vaccine.

The genes are TRBV7-9 and TRBJ2-3; 7 bases are shared with TRBD1. Germline CDR1 and CDR2: SEHNR and FQNEAQ (reference sequence). The V and J ends lost 0 bases and 2 bases, in that order; junction bases with no gene match: 2. This CDR3 has 15 residues. CDR3 DNA: TGTGCCAGCAGCTTAGCCGGACAGGTCACAGATACGCAGTATTTT. Protein product: CASSLAGQVTDTQYF. The variable domain in full, completed from reference TRBV7-9 and TRBJ2-3, reads DTGVSQNPRHKITKRGQNVTFRCDPISEHNRLYWYRQTLGQGPEFLTYFQNEAQLEKSRLLSDRFSAERPKGSFSTLEIQRTEQGDSAMYLCASSLAGQVTDTQYFGPGTRLTVL.

This chain links TRBV5-4 with TRBJ1-1; no reliable D call. Germline CDR1 reads SGHNT; CDR2 reads YYREEE (reference sequence). This CDR3 has 16 amino acids. V lost 4 bases and J lost 5, with 21 bases in between. CDR3 region: CASSPGSLRMRTEAFF. The DNA of the CDR3 is TGTGCCAGCAGCCCCGGAAGTCTTAGGATGAGGACTGAAGCTTTCTTT.

The chain links TRBV27 to TRBJ1-2, with 9 bases identical to TRBD1. The CDR3 is made up of 15 amino acids. V gave up 4 bases and J gave up 4 bases; unmatched junction bases: 7. CDR1 is MNHEY and CDR2 is SMNVEV in the germline V gene (reference sequence). The CDR3 loop is CASSYRGRPGYGYTF. As DNA, the CDR3 is TGTGCCAGCAGTTACAGGGGGCGTCCCGGCTATGGCTACACCTTC.

V is TRBV30 and J is TRBJ2-7, with no clear D. The length of the CDR3 is 14 residues. Trimming shortened V by 4 bases and J by 4 bases, and 17 bases separated the two germline ends. Germline V CDR1 and CDR2: GTSNPN, SVGIG (reference sequence). Here the CDR3 reads CAWNSRTRRYEQYF. The CDR3 DNA is TGTGCCTGGAACAGTAGAACCCGACGTTACGAGCAGTACTTC.

This chain joins TRBV12-3 or TRBV12-4 and TRBJ2-7; D is unclear. Trimming removed 5 bases from V and 2 bases from J, with 10 bases in between. This CDR3 comprises 13 residues. CDR3 nucleotide sequence: TGTGCCAGCAGTCCCGGCCGGACCTACGAGCAGTACTTC. Residues: CASSPGRTYEQYF.

The gene calls are TRBV6-2 or TRBV6-3 and TRBJ1-5, with D uncertain. Germline lookup yields CDR1 MNHEY and CDR2 SVGEGT. V lost 4 bases and J 4 bases, leaving 20 bases between the germline ends. The length of the CDR3 is 17 residues. CDR3 sequence (DNA): TGTGCCAGCAGTTCCGGCCTTTGGAGGGAGGAAAATCAGCCCCAGCATTTT. It specifies CASSSGLWREENQPQHF.

The chain couples TRBV2 to TRBJ2-2, with unresolved D. V lost 2 bases to trimming and J lost 5 bases, with 12 bases between them. Germline V gene lookup returns CDR1 SNHLY and CDR2 FYNNEI. The CDR3 totals 15 residues. The CDR3 loop is CASSESGSSTGELFF. CDR3 sequence (DNA): TGTGCCAGCAGTGAATCGGGCAGCTCTACCGGGGAGCTGTTTTTT.

The V call is TRBV5-6, the J call TRBJ2-5; 12 bases fit TRBD2. Germline CDR1 and CDR2: SGHDT and YYEEEE. V lost 8 bases to trimming and J lost 5 bases; unmatched junction nucleotides: 7. The CDR3 spans 14 residues. CDR3 DNA: TGTGCCAGTGTGGGACTAGCGGGCGGGGAGACCCAGTACTTC. This codes for CASVGLAGGETQYF.

The chain recombines TRBV27 with TRBJ2-4; D is possibly TRBD1 or TRBD2 (5 bases each). The germline V gene has CDR1 MNHEY and CDR2 SMNVEV (reference sequence). Trimming removed 8 bases at V and 1 base at J, with 12 bases between. This CDR3 has 14 residues. CDR3 DNA sequence: TGTGCCAGCTCGCAGGGAGATGCCAAAAACATTCAGTACTTC. Residues: CASSQGDAKNIQYF.

The V gene is TRBV25-1, the J gene TRBJ2-7, with D tentatively TRBD1 (6 bases). Per the germline V gene, CDR1 is MGHDK and CDR2 is SYGVNS. Trimming removed 4 bases at V and 3 bases at J, with 10 bases between. The CDR3 is made up of 13 amino acids. CDR3 sequence: CASSAGTNYEQYF. CDR3 bases: TGTGCCAGCAGTGCAGGGACAAACTACGAGCAGTACTTC.